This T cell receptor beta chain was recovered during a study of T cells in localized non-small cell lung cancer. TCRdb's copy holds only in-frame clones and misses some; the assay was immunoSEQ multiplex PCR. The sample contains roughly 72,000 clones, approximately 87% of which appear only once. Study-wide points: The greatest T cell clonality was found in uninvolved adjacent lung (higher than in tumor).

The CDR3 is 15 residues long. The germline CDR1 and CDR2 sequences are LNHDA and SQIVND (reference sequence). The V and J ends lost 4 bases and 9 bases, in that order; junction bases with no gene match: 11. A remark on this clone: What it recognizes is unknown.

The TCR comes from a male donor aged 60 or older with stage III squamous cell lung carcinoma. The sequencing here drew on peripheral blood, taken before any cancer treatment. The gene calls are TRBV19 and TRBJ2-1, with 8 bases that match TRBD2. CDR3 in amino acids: CASSTRTSRGSEQFF. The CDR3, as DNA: TGTGCCAGTAGTACGAGGACTAGCAGGGGAAGTGAGCAGTTCTTC.